These T cell receptor beta chains were read from a single sample in a study of T-cell memory formation after mild COVID-19. MiXCR, run by TCRdb on the 5' RACE reads, gives a single entry per CDR3 protein. There are more than 300,000 distinct CDR3 sequences in the sample; 12% to 15% occur only once, and about a fifth lies in the top ten. The sample comprised PBMCs or a T cell subset sorted from them (not recorded which). The source is a man between 18 and 29 years old who had mild COVID-19 (a few samples of this study predate the infection). Cell type and time point are not known. Both conserved end residues are part of each CDR3. A D gene is named only where the DNA matches it firmly. The size entry is marked missing in some rows and otherwise reads once, few, many or a size class.

CDR3 length	D gene	V gene	J gene	clone size	CDR3 DNA	CDR3 protein
15	NA	TRBV15	TRBJ2-3	few	TGTGCCACCAGCAGAGCCGGGTCTGACACAGATACGCAGTATTTT	CATSRAGSDTDTQYF
18	NA	TRBV5-1	TRBJ1-6	few	TGCGCCAGCAGCTTGGGGATAAATTTCAGCTCCTATAATTCACCCCTCCACTTT	CASSLGINFSSYNSPLHF
13	TRBD1	TRBV9	TRBJ1-1	NA	TGTGCCAGCAGCGAACATGCACAGGGGGCCGCTTTCTTT	CASSEHAQGAAFF
11	NA	TRBV12-3/TRBV12-4	TRBJ2-5	NA	TGTGCCAGCAGCACTGCGTCGGCCCAGTACTTC	CASSTASAQYF
14	NA	TRBV25-1	TRBJ2-6	NA	TGTGCCTACCCAGGGGACTTTGGGGCCAACGTCCTGACTTTC	CAYPGDFGANVLTF
16	TRBD2	TRBV6-4	TRBJ2-1	few	TGTGCCAGCAGTGAGGGGACTAGCGGGGAAGTCAATGAGCAGTTCTTC	CASSEGTSGEVNEQFF
18	TRBD2	TRBV7-3	TRBJ2-5	few	TGTGCCAGCAGCCTATTAGGGGGACTAGCGGGGTTCGAGGAGACCCAGTACTTC	CASSLLGGLAGFEETQYF
14	NA	TRBV10-1	TRBJ1-1	few	TGCGCCAGCAGTGATGCCCGGGGGGACACTGAAGCTTTCTTT	CASSDARGDTEAFF
13	NA	TRBV10-1	TRBJ1-1	NA	TGCGCCAGCAGTCCCGGGGTAGGGGATGAAGCTTTCTTT	CASSPGVGDEAFF
13	NA	TRBV20-1	TRBJ1-6	few	TGCAGTGCTAGAGATGTGGGGGATTCACCCCTCCACTTT	CSARDVGDSPLHF
15	NA	TRBV5-1	TRBJ1-1	NA	TGCGCCAGCAGCTTGCAGGGCACATTGAACACTGAAGCTTTCTTT	CASSLQGTLNTEAFF
14	TRBD1	TRBV7-2	TRBJ1-2	medium-sized	TGTGCCAGCAGCTTACCGACAGGGGGCTATGGCTACACCTTC	CASSLPTGGYGYTF
15	TRBD1	TRBV5-1	TRBJ2-7	NA	TGCGCCAGCAGCGGCCGGGACAGGGGATTTTACGAGCAGTACTTC	CASSGRDRGFYEQYF
12	NA	TRBV29-1	TRBJ2-1	few	TGCAGCGTTGAAGAGGACTTTAATGAGCAGTTCTTC	CSVEEDFNEQFF
17	NA	TRBV29-1	TRBJ2-5	NA	TGCAGCGTTGAGGCGAAGACACAAGCTCCAGGGGAAGAGACCCAGTACTTC	CSVEAKTQAPGEETQYF
15	TRBD2	TRBV29-1	TRBJ2-4	NA	TGCAGCGTTGGGTCAGCGGGGGGACCTAAAAACATTCAGTACTTC	CSVGSAGGPKNIQYF
14	TRBD1	TRBV7-8	TRBJ1-4	few	TGTGCCAGCAGCCCTGACAGGGGTCTCGGAAAACTGTTTTTT	CASSPDRGLGKLFF
13	NA	TRBV27	TRBJ2-7	NA	TGTGCCAGCAGTTTAAGTAGGTGGAACGAGCAGTACTTC	CASSLSRWNEQYF
12	NA	TRBV6-2/TRBV6-3	TRBJ1-5	NA	TGTGCCAGCAGCCGCCTAGGACAGCCCCAGCATTTT	CASSRLGQPQHF
12	NA	TRBV14	TRBJ2-1	NA	TGTGCCAGCAGCCCGACCCACAATGAGCAGTTCTTC	CASSPTHNEQFF
16	NA	TRBV28	TRBJ2-2	few	TGTGCCAGCAGTTTGTCGGGGCATTTGGTCGCCGGGGAGCTGTTTTTT	CASSLSGHLVAGELFF
15	NA	TRBV28	TRBJ2-7	many	TGTGCCAGCAGACCCCCCCAGGTGAGCTCCTACGAGCAGTACTTC	CASRPPQVSSYEQYF
14	NA	TRBV6-5	TRBJ2-2	few	TGTGCCAGCAGTTACGTAGTTAGCACCGGGGAGCTGTTTTTT	CASSYVVSTGELFF
15	TRBD2	TRBV20-1	TRBJ2-7	NA	TGCAGTGCTAGAGATAGCGGGGGGCCCTCCTACGAGCAGTACTTC	CSARDSGGPSYEQYF
14	NA	TRBV2	TRBJ1-1	many	TGTGCCAGCAGTCTATCCACGGAGGGCACTGAAGCTTTCTTT	CASSLSTEGTEAFF
15	NA	TRBV9	TRBJ1-2	NA	TGTGCCAGCAGCGTAGATACCGACGTTAACTATGGCTACACCTTC	CASSVDTDVNYGYTF
13	NA	TRBV12-3/TRBV12-4	TRBJ1-5	NA	TGTGCCAGCAGTGGCTATATCAATCAGCCCCAGCATTTT	CASSGYINQPQHF
15	NA	TRBV20-1	TRBJ1-1	NA	TGCAGTGCTAGAGATAGGGGCAGGGGTCTCACTGAAGCTTTCTTT	CSARDRGRGLTEAFF
14	TRBD1	TRBV6-1	TRBJ2-5	NA	TGTGCCAGCAGTGAATACAGGGGGCGAGAGACCCAGTACTTC	CASSEYRGRETQYF
16	NA	TRBV4-2	TRBJ2-7	NA	TGTGCCAGCAGCCAAGGGAGGGGCCCCCTCCAGGGCGAGCAGTACTTC	CASSQGRGPLQGEQYF
16	NA	TRBV4-3	TRBJ1-6	NA	TGCGCCAGCAGCCAAGCGGTAAACTCCTATAATTCACCCCTCCACTTT	CASSQAVNSYNSPLHF
14	NA	TRBV12-3/TRBV12-4	TRBJ1-1	NA	TGTGCCAGCAGTTTCTTCAGGGGCAACACTGAAGCTTTCTTT	CASSFFRGNTEAFF
14	TRBD2	TRBV4-2	TRBJ2-1	few	TGTGCCAGCAGCGACGGGGGGAACGACAATGAGCAGTTCTTC	CASSDGGNDNEQFF
16	NA	TRBV12-3/TRBV12-4	TRBJ2-7	few	TGTGCCAGCAGTCCGAGAGCGGGACAGGTTTGGGACGAGCAGTACTTC	CASSPRAGQVWDEQYF
16	NA	TRBV3-1	TRBJ1-1	NA	TGTGCCAGCAGCCAAGAGGAAGAGGCACCGAACACTGAAGCTTTCTTT	CASSQEEEAPNTEAFF
15	TRBD2	TRBV7-6	TRBJ2-3	few	TGTGCCAGCAGCCAGTCTAGCGGCAGCACAGATACGCAGTATTTT	CASSQSSGSTDTQYF